This T cell receptor (beta chain) derives from a study of blood T cell repertoires in COVID-19. This CDR3 has 15 amino acids. The V gene end was trimmed by 4 bases and the J gene end by 8 bases; junction bases not matched to a gene: 6. Germline CDR1 and CDR2: SGHRS and YFSETQ. Assay used: immunoSEQ multiplex PCR; TCRdb lists only in-frame clones, some missing. This table has some 240,000 clones, 85% appearing once. The source material was PBMCs or T cells enriched from blood (not recorded which). The V call is TRBV5-1, the J call TRBJ1-6; 10 nucleotides line up with TRBD1. This TCR came from a woman between 50 and 59 years old who had been exposed to COVID-19. CDR3 sequence: CASSGEGTGDSPLHF. DNA for the CDR3: TGCGCCAGCAGCGGAGAAGGGACAGGGGATTCACCCCTCCACTTT.